Each of the 29 T cell receptor beta chains below was sequenced from the same sample in a study of type 1 regulatory T cells. No antigen has been identified for these receptors. TCRdb re-called the reads with MiXCR, one entry per CDR3 protein. Here the sample spans tens of thousands of distinct CDR3 sequences, roughly two thirds being singletons. Sequenced sample: cultured non-Tr1 T cells, either the whole culture or a sorted T cell fraction (not recorded which). These receptors originate from a human donor in good health.

The table lists this clonotype with a count of one. The V call is TRBV20-1, the J call TRBJ1-6; weak D call: TRBD1 (6 bases). Germline-derived CDR1 and CDR2 are DFQATT and SNEGSKA (reference sequence). The CDR3 is 14 amino acids. V was clipped by 5 bases and J by 10 bases, with 18 bases between them. The CDR3 DNA reads TGCAGTGCTGGGACCCCAGGGGAAGGGTCACCCCTCCACTTT. It codes for CSAGTPGEGSPLHF.

The CDR3 nucleotides are TGCGCCAGCAGCCAAGACTCGGGACATCGGACAGATACGCAGTATTTT. This codes for CASSQDSGHRTDTQYF. The chain has TRBV4-1 and TRBJ2-3, with TRBD1 as a possible D gene (6 bases). CDR1 and CDR2 from the germline V gene are MGHRA and YSYEKL. The V end was cut by 0 bases, the J end by 3 bases, with 13 bases between. The CDR3 covers 16 residues.

This clonotype appeared once. The chain joins TRBV3-1 to TRBJ2-7; 7 nucleotides align to TRBD2. Germline CDR1 and CDR2: LGHDT and YNNKEL (reference sequence). The CDR3 has 17 amino acids. V lost 0 bases to trimming and J lost 0 bases; unmatched junction nucleotides: 8. CDR3 in DNA: TGTGCCAGCAGCCAAGAGTTCGGGAGCGGGATCTCCTACGAGCAGTACTTC. Its translation: CASSQEFGSGISYEQYF.

This chain connects TRBV20-1 to TRBJ1-5; perhaps TRBD1 as D (5 bases). The V gene's germline CDR1 is DFQATT and CDR2 SNEGSKA (reference sequence). The V and J ends lost 4 bases and 1 base respectively, with 14 bases between them. This CDR3 has 15 residues. DNA for the CDR3: TGCAGTGCTAAATCTCTCCGGGACAGCAATCAGCCCCAGCATTTT. As protein: CSAKSLRDSNQPQHF.

The V call is TRBV30, the J call TRBJ1-1; D might be TRBD1 (5 bases). V lost 4 bases, J lost 11 bases, and 23 bases lay in between. CDR1 GTSNPN and CDR2 SVGIG come from the germline V gene (reference sequence). The CDR3 sequence is 14 residues long. CDR3 coding DNA: TGTGCCTGGAACCTCCCCGGGGGGGGGTTACGTGCTTTCTTT. Encoded protein: CAWNLPGGGLRAFF.

The V gene is TRBV7-2, the J gene TRBJ2-2; 8 bases fit TRBD2. From germline, CDR1 is SGHTA and CDR2 FQGNSA. The CDR3 is 14 amino acids. Germline trimming cut 2 bases from V and 7 bases from J; bases unmatched to any gene: 3. For the CDR3, the DNA is TGTGCCAGCAGCTTACAGCGGGAGTTCGGGGAGCTGTTTTTT. As protein: CASSLQREFGELFF.

This clonotype was observed a handful of times. The chain has TRBV20-1 and TRBJ2-7; 9 bases are a match to TRBD2. J lost 1 base, V lost 0 bases, and 10 bases had no gene match. CDR1 and CDR2 from the germline V gene are DFQATT and SNEGSKA (reference sequence). The CDR3 covers 17 residues. CDR3 residues: CSAREIASGRLSYEQYF. The DNA for the CDR3 is TGCAGTGCTAGAGAAATAGCCAGCGGGAGGCTATCCTACGAGCAGTACTTC.

The chain joins TRBV27 to TRBJ2-7; D is possibly TRBD2 (6 bases). The germline gives CDR1 MNHEY, CDR2 SMNVEV (reference sequence). This CDR3 has 14 amino acids. V was clipped by 3 bases and J by 5 bases, with 14 bases between them. The CDR3 is CASSFRERSHEQYF. In DNA form, the CDR3 reads TGTGCCAGCAGTTTTCGGGAGAGGAGCCACGAGCAGTACTTC.

V usage is TRBV9 and J usage is TRBJ2-7, with TRBD2 matching over 14 bases. V was clipped by 3 bases and J by 4 bases; unmatched bases: 6. The CDR3 runs to 16 residues. CDR1 is SGDLS and CDR2 is YYNGEE in the germline V gene. In DNA form, the CDR3 reads TGTGCCAGCAGCGGCGGGACTAGCGGGAGTTTGTACGAGCAGTACTTC. Protein: CASSGGTSGSLYEQYF. Full variable domain (missing parts from reference TRBV9 and TRBJ2-7): DSGVTQTPKHLITATGQRVTLRCSPRSGDLSVYWYQQSLDQGLQFLIQYYNGEERAKGNILERFSAQQFPDLHSELNLSSLELGDSALYFCASSGGTSGSLYEQYFGPGTRLTVT.

The genes are TRBV7-2 and TRBJ2-5, with 10 bases identical to TRBD2. From germline, CDR1 is SGHTA and CDR2 FQGNSA. This CDR3 is built from 15 residues. J lost 9 bases, V lost 1 base, and 8 bases had no gene match. The CDR3 nucleotides are TGTGCCAGCAGCTTAGAGGGACTAGCGTTGGTTGCCCAGTACTTC. Translated: CASSLEGLALVAQYF. The variable domain in full, completed from reference TRBV7-2 and TRBJ2-5, reads GAGVSQSPSNKVTEKGKDVELRCDPISGHTALYWYRQSLGQGLEFLIYFQGNSAPDKSGLPSDRFSAERTGGSVSTLTIQRTQQEDSAVYLCASSLEGLALVAQYFGPGTRLLVL.

The table lists this clonotype with a few counts. The CDR3 DNA reads as TGTGCCAGCACGGGAGGGACTGAAGCTTTCTTT. This translates into CASTGGTEAFF. The chain uses TRBV6-1 and TRBJ1-1; D not certain. CDR1 MNHNS and CDR2 SASEGT come from the germline V gene. The CDR3 spans 11 residues. V was trimmed by 7 bases and J by 5 bases, leaving 8 bases between them.

The chain recombines TRBV27 with TRBJ2-5; D may be TRBD2 (5 bases). This CDR3 has 13 amino acids. CDR1 MNHEY and CDR2 SMNVEV come from the germline V gene (reference sequence). Trimming shortened V by 0 bases and J by 7 bases, and 9 bases separated the two germline ends. The CDR3 region is CASSLSRVGTQYF. The CDR3 DNA follows: TGTGCCAGCAGTTTATCGAGGGTTGGGACCCAGTACTTC.

The chain recombines TRBV19 with TRBJ2-1, with TRBD2 matching 8 bases. Germline CDR1 LNHDA, CDR2 SQIVND (reference sequence). V was clipped by 0 bases and J by 2 bases; unmatched bases: 3. CDR3 length: 16 amino acids. This CDR3 reads CASSIDSGSPYNEQFF. The CDR3 coding sequence is TGTGCCAGTAGTATAGACAGCGGGAGCCCCTACAATGAGCAGTTCTTC. Full variable domain (rest looked up from reference TRBV19 and TRBJ2-1): DGGITQSPKYLFRKEGQNVTLSCEQNLNHDAMYWYRQDPGQGLRLIYYSQIVNDFQKGDIAEGYSVSREKKESFPLTVTSAQKNPTAFYLCASSIDSGSPYNEQFFGPGTRLTVL.

This clonotype appeared once. This chain joins TRBV19 and TRBJ1-5; 9 bases line up with TRBD1. Germline trimming cut 6 bases from V and 4 bases from J; bases unmatched to any gene: 7. Germline assignment: CDR1 LNHDA and CDR2 SQIVND (reference sequence). The CDR3 has 15 residues. CDR3 protein: CASSRQGGANQPQHF. The CDR3 DNA sequence: TGTGCCAGTAGCCGACAGGGGGGGGCGAATCAGCCCCAGCATTTT.

This chain connects TRBV11-2 to TRBJ2-3, with 11 bases matching TRBD2. Germline V lookup: CDR1 SGHAT, CDR2 FQNNGV. The CDR3 is 17 amino acids. J gave up 7 bases and V 5 bases, and 14 bases lay outside the gene matches. The DNA for the CDR3 is TGTGCCAGCAGCCTAGCGGCTCTAGCGGGAGGTGTGAATACGCAGTATTTT. It specifies CASSLAALAGGVNTQYF.

This chain links TRBV10-3 with TRBJ1-2, with D perhaps TRBD1 (5 bases). CDR3 size: 14 residues. The V end was cut by 3 bases, the J end by 1 base, with 9 bases between. In germline, CDR1 is ENHRY, CDR2 SYGVKD. CDR3 in DNA: TGTGCCATCAGTGACCCCGACAGTAACTATGGCTACACCTTC. It encodes CAISDPDSNYGYTF.

The V and J genes are TRBV25-1 and TRBJ2-5; D remains unclear. The CDR3 loop spans 14 amino acids. V lost 3 bases and J 4 bases, leaving 12 bases between the germline ends. Germline V CDR1 and CDR2: MGHDK, SYGVNS. CDR3 bases: TGTGCCAGCAGTGATCGCCCCCCCCCAGAGACCCAGTACTTC. Protein product: CASSDRPPPETQYF.

This clonotype was seen only once. The junction and the germline gene differ at one end; a read error may be behind it. V is TRBV29-1 and J is TRBJ1-1; D gene ambiguous. The CDR3 consists of 14 residues. Per the germline V gene, CDR1 is SQVTM and CDR2 is ANQGSEA. The CDR3 is CSVVTFGGHTEAFF. The CDR3 coding sequence is TGCAGCGTCGTCACTTTTGGTGGTCACACTGAAGCTTTCTTC.

J is TRBJ2-7 and V is TRBV14; D is unresolved. V lost 1 base to trimming and J lost 6 bases, with 4 bases between them. In germline, CDR1 is SGHDN, CDR2 FVKESK. This CDR3 has 11 residues. CDR3 sequence (DNA): TGTGCCAGCAGCCAAGCATCCGAGCAGTACTTC. Amino acids: CASSQASEQYF.

The chain is built from TRBV5-1 and TRBJ2-1, with D tentatively TRBD1 (6 bases). V gave up 3 bases and J gave up 1 base, with 11 bases separating them. The V gene's germline CDR1 is SGHRS and CDR2 YFSETQ. This CDR3 is 15 amino acids long. DNA for the CDR3: TGCGCCAGCAGCTCAGGACAGCTATCCTACAATGAGCAGTTCTTC. This codes for CASSSGQLSYNEQFF.

The chain carries TRBV7-8 and TRBJ2-3; D remains ambiguous. Trimming shortened V by 1 base and J by 0 bases, and 14 bases separated the two germline ends. Germline V gene lookup returns CDR1 SGHVS and CDR2 FQNEAQ. CDR3 length equals 17 residues. The CDR3 region is CASSLGSTMDSTDTQYF. In nucleotides, the CDR3 is TGTGCCAGCAGCTTAGGTTCGACAATGGATAGCACAGATACGCAGTATTTT.

The CDR3, as DNA: TGTGCCAGCAGCGCGACTAGCGGGAGGGGAAATGAGCAGTTCTTC. Its translation is CASSATSGRGNEQFF. V is TRBV9 and J is TRBJ2-1; 14 positions agree with TRBD2. Per germline, CDR1 SGDLS and CDR2 YYNGEE. This CDR3 is 15 amino acids long. Unmatched junction bases numbered 3, after V lost 3 bases and J lost 7 bases. Together with reference TRBV9 and TRBJ2-1, the CDR3 gives the full variable domain: DSGVTQTPKHLITATGQRVTLRCSPRSGDLSVYWYQQSLDQGLQFLIQYYNGEERAKGNILERFSAQQFPDLHSELNLSSLELGDSALYFCASSATSGRGNEQFFGPGTRLTVL.

V usage is TRBV20-1 and J usage is TRBJ2-1; 8 bases map to TRBD2. The V gene end was trimmed by 8 bases and the J gene end by 8 bases; junction bases not matched to a gene: 8. Germline-derived CDR1 and CDR2 are DFQATT and SNEGSKA (reference sequence). The CDR3 covers 12 residues. CDR3 coding DNA: TGCAGTACCGAGCGGGAGTCCTATGAGCAGTTCTTC. Translation: CSTERESYEQFF.

The V call is TRBV29-1, the J call TRBJ1-2; D possibly corresponds to TRBD1 (5 bases). The V gene's germline CDR1 is SQVTM and CDR2 ANQGSEA. CDR3 length equals 12 residues. CDR3 sequence reads: CTSEAGANGYTF. CDR3 sequence (DNA): TGCACCTCCGAGGCTGGGGCGAACGGCTACACCTTC. The full variable domain, completed using reference TRBV29-1 and TRBJ1-2, is SAVISQKPSRDICQRGTSLTIQCQVDSQVTMMFWYRQQPGQSLTLIATANQGSEATYESGFVIDKFPISRPNLTFSTLTVSNMSPEDSSIYLCTSEAGANGYTFGSGTRLTVV.

This chain uses TRBV7-2 with TRBJ2-1; 11 bases map to TRBD2. The CDR3 spans 16 residues. Per germline, CDR1 SGHTA and CDR2 FQGNSA. V was clipped by 5 bases and J by 5 bases; unmatched bases: 8. The CDR3 loop is CASSRRTSGSHNEQFF. CDR3 bases: TGTGCCAGCAGCAGGAGGACTAGCGGGTCCCACAATGAGCAGTTCTTC. Using reference TRBV7-2 and TRBJ2-1 for the parts outside the CDR3, the full variable domain is GAGVSQSPSNKVTEKGKDVELRCDPISGHTALYWYRQSLGQGLEFLIYFQGNSAPDKSGLPSDRFSAERTGGSVSTLTIQRTQQEDSAVYLCASSRRTSGSHNEQFFGPGTRLTVL.

The V gene is TRBV5-1, the J gene TRBJ2-3; TRBD2 matches 13 bases. This CDR3 contains 20 residues. Germline V gene data show CDR1 as SGHRS and CDR2 as YFSETQ. After removal of 4 bases from V and 0 bases from J, the junction contained 14 bases not matched to a gene. The DNA of the CDR3 is TGCGCCAGCAGCGCCGGACTAGCGGGAGCTCGCCAATTAAGCACAGATACGCAGTATTTT. Translated: CASSAGLAGARQLSTDTQYF.

V is TRBV5-5 and J is TRBJ2-1; 12 bases line up with TRBD2. Germline V gives CDR1 SGHKS, CDR2 YYEKEE (reference sequence). The CDR3 contains 18 residues. Trimming removed 3 bases from V and 2 bases from J; junction bases left unmatched: 9. The CDR3 reads CASSSATGLAGTYNEQFF. Here the CDR3 DNA reads TGTGCCAGCAGCTCGGCTACGGGACTAGCGGGCACCTACAATGAGCAGTTCTTC.

This sequence joins TRBV29-1 and TRBJ2-3; 9 positions match TRBD2. The CDR3 extends over 15 amino acids. Germline V CDR1 and CDR2: SQVTM, ANQGSEA. V was pared by 0 bases and J by 4 bases, with 5 bases of the junction left unmatched. As DNA, the CDR3 is TGCAGCGTTGAAGATAGCGGGAGTCGGGCAGATACGCAGTATTTT. Its protein is CSVEDSGSRADTQYF.

There are many counts of this clonotype. The chain combines TRBV20-1 with TRBJ2-2; 14 positions agree with TRBD2. Per the germline V gene, CDR1 is DFQATT and CDR2 is SNEGSKA (reference sequence). The CDR3 runs 14 residues. The V segment lost 4 bases and the J segment 8 bases; nucleotides outside the gene matches: 3. For the CDR3, the DNA is TGCAGTGCTACGGGACTAGCGGGAGCGGGGGAGCTGTTTTTT. Translation gives CSATGLAGAGELFF.